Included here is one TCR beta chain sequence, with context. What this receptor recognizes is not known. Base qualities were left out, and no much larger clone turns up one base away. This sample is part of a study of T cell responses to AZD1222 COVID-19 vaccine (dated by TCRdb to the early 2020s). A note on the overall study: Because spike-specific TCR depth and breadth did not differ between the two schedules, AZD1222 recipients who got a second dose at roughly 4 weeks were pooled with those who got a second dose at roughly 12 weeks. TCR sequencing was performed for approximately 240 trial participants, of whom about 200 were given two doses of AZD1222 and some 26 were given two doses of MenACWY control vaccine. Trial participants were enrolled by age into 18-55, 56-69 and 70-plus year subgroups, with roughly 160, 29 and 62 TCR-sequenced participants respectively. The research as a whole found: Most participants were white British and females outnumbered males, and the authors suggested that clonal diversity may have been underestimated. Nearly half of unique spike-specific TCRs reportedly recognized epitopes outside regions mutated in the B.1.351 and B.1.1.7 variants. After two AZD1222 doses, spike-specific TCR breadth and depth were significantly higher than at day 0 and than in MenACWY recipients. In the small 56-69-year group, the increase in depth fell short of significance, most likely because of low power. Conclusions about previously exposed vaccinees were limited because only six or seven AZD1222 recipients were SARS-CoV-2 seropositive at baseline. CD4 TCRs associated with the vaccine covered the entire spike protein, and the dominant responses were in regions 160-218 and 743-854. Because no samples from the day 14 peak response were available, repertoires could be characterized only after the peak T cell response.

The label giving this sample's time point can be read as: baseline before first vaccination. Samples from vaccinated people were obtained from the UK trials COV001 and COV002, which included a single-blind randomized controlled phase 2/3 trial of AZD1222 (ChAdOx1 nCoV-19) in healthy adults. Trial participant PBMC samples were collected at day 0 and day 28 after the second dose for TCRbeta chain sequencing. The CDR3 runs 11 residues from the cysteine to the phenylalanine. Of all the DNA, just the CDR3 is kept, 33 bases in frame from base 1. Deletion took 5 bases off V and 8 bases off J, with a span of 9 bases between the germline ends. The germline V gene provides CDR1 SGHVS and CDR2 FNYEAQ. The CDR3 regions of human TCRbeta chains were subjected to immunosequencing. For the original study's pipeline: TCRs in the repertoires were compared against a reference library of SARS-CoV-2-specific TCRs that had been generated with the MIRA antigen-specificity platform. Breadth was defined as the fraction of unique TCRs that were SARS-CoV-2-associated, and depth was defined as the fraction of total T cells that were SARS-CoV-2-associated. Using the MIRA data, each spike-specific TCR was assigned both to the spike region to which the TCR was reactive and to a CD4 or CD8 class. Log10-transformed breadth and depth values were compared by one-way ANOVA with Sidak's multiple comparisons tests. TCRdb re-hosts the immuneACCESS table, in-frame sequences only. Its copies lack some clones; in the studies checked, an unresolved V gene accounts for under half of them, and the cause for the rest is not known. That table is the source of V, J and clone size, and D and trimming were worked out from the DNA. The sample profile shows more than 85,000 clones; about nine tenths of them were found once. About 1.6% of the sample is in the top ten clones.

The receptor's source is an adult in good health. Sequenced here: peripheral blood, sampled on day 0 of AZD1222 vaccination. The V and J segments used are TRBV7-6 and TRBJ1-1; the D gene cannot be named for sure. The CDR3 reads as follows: CASSRTIEAFF. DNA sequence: TGTGCCAGCAGCAGGACTATAGAAGCTTTCTTT. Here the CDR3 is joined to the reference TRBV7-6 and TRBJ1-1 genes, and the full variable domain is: GAGVSQSPRYKVTKRGQDVALRCDPISGHVSLYWYRQALGQGPEFLTYFNYEAQQDKSGLPNDRFSAERPEGSISTLTIQRTEQRDSAMYRCASSRTIEAFFGQGTRLTVV.